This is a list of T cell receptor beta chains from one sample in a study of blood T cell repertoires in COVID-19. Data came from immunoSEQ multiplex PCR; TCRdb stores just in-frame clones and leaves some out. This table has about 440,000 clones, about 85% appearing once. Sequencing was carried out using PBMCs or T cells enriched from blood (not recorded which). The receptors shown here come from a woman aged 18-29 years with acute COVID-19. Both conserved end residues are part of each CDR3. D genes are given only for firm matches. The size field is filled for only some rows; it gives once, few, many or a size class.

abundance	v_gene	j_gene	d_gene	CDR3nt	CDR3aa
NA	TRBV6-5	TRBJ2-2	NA	TGTGCCAGCACCGGGATCGTAGACACCGGGGAGCTGTTTTTT	CASTGIVDTGELFF
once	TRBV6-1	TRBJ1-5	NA	TGTGCCAGCAGTGAAATCACAGGCAATAGCAATCAGCCCCAGCATTTT	CASSEITGNSNQPQHF
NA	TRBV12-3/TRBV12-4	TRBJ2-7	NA	TGTGCCAGCACAGGGGGGCCCCTCTACGAGCAGTACTTC	CASTGGPLYEQYF
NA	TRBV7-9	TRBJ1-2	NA	TGTGCCAGCAATGGGGGGGGGAGCTATGGCTACACCTTC	CASNGGGSYGYTF
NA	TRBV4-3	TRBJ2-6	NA	TGCGCCAGCAGCCAATCCTATAGCTCTGGGGCCAACGTCCTGACTTTC	CASSQSYSSGANVLTF
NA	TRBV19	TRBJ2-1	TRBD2	TGTGCCAGTAGTATTATTAAGCGGGAGGGGTTCTCCTACAATGAGCAGTTCTTC	CASSIIKREGFSYNEQFF
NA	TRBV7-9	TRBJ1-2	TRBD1	TGTGCCAGCAGCCCCAGGGGACAGGGGTCCAACTATGGCTACACCTTC	CASSPRGQGSNYGYTF
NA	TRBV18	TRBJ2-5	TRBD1	TGTGCCAGCTCACGGGGACAGGGATTCCAAGAGACCCAGTACTTC	CASSRGQGFQETQYF
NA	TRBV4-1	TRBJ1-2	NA	TGCGCCAGCAGCCCTATGGGGGGAGGTGGCTACACCTTC	CASSPMGGGGYTF
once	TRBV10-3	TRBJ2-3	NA	TGTGCCATCAGTGGAGAGGATCCAGATACGCAGTATTTT	CAISGEDPDTQYF
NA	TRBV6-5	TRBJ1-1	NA	TGTGCCAGCAACAGACAGGCGAACACTGAAGCTTTCTTT	CASNRQANTEAFF
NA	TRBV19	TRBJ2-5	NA	TGTGCCAGTAGTAAAACAGATAAAGAGACCCAGTACTTC	CASSKTDKETQYF
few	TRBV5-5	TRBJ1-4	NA	TGTGCCAGCAGCTTGCAGGGAGGTGAAAAACTGTTTTTT	CASSLQGGEKLFF
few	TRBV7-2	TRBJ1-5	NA	TGTGCCAGCAGCTTAGGGAACAGTCCGAATCAGCCCCAGCATTTT	CASSLGNSPNQPQHF
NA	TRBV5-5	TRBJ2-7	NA	TGTGCCAGCAGCTCAGGACGGGGGAGATACGAGCAGTACTTC	CASSSGRGRYEQYF
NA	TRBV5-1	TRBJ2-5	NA	TGCGCCAGCACCTACGACAGACAAGAGACCCAGTACTTC	CASTYDRQETQYF
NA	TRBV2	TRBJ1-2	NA	TGTGCCAGTGGACAGAACTATGGCTACACCTTC	CASGQNYGYTF
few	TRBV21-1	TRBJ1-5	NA	TGTGCCAGGGGTTCCGGGACAGGGATAGGGTCCAATCAGCCCCAGCATTTT	CARGSGTGIGSNQPQHF
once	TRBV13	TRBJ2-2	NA	TGTGCCAGCAGCTTAATAGTCGGGAACGGAGCGAACACCGGGGAGCTGTTTTTT	CASSLIVGNGANTGELFF
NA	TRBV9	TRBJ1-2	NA	TGTGCCAGCAGCATTCCCGGCAGGGAAACTTATGGCTACACCTTC	CASSIPGRETYGYTF
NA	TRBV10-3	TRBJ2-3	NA	TGTGCCATCAGTGAAGGGCAGGGTGAGACAGATACGCAGTATTTT	CAISEGQGETDTQYF
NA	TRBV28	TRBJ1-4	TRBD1	TGTGCCAGCAGGAGCGGGACAGGGATCATTCGGGAAAAACTGTTTTTT	CASRSGTGIIREKLFF
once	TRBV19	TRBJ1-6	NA	TGTGCCAGTAGTACTGGACAGCCCAATTCACCCCTCCACTTT	CASSTGQPNSPLHF
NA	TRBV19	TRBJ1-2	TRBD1	TGTGCCAGTAGTGCCCCACCGGGGACAGGCTGGGACTATGGCTACACCTTC	CASSAPPGTGWDYGYTF
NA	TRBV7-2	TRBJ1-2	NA	TGTGCCAGCAGCCCGGGGGGGTCGGAGGGATATGGCTACACCTTC	CASSPGGSEGYGYTF
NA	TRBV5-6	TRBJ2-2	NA	TGTGCCAGCAGGTGGAGGGGTAACACCGGGGAGCTGTTTTTT	CASRWRGNTGELFF
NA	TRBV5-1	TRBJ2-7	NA	TGCGCCAGCAGCGACAAGGGGCCTATTTCCTACGAGCAGTACTTC	CASSDKGPISYEQYF
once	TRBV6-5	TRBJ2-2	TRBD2	TGTGCCAGCAGTTACTCGTGGGGGGGCACCGGGGAGCTGTTTTTT	CASSYSWGGTGELFF
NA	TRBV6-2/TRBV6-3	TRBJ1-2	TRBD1	TGTGCCAGCAGACCTGGGCTGGACAGGGGGCGAGGAGGCTACACCTTC	CASRPGLDRGRGGYTF
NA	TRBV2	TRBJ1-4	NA	TGTGCCAGCAGTGAAGGGAGTACTAATGAAAAACTGTTTTTT	CASSEGSTNEKLFF
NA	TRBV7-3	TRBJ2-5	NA	TGTGCCAGCAGCTTAGGCCCCTCTGGCGAGACCCAGTACTTC	CASSLGPSGETQYF
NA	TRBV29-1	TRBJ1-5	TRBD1	TGCAGCGTTGAAGTGCCAGGGGGGAATCAGCCCCAGCATTTT	CSVEVPGGNQPQHF
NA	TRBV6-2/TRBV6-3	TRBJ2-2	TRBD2	TGTGCCAGCAGCTGGGACTACAACACCGGGGAGCTGTTTTTT	CASSWDYNTGELFF
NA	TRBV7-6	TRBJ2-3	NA	TGTGCCAGCAGCTTGGCCATTGGCACAGATACGCAGTATTTT	CASSLAIGTDTQYF
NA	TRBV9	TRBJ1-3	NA	TGTGCCAGCAGCGTAAACCGGGACAAGAGCTCTGGAAACACCATATATTTT	CASSVNRDKSSGNTIYF
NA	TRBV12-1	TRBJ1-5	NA	TGTGCCAGCAGCCTCGGACAGGCAAATCAGCCCCAGCATTTT	CASSLGQANQPQHF
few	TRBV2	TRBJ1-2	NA	TGTGCCAGCAGTGAACGGAACTATGGCTACACCTTC	CASSERNYGYTF